These T cell receptor beta chains were read from a single sample in a study of T cell repertoires in cytomegalovirus infection. TCRdb itself ran the reads through MiXCR, one entry per CDR3 protein. The sample has approximately 750,000 distinct CDR3 sequences, 35% seen once; the top ten hold 2.8%. Input material: PBMCs. The receptors here all came from a human donor in good health (CMV status not recorded). Some clones in this sample may be carry-over from other donors' samples. The CDR3 runs from the conserved cysteine through the conserved F or W. D genes are given only for firm matches.

TRBJ1-4	TRBD1	TRBV7-9	CASSILGTGDEKLFF
TRBJ1-5	-	TRBV20-1	CSAGNSNQPQHF
TRBJ2-5	TRBD2	TRBV7-2	CASSLTRGGRETQYF
TRBJ2-7	TRBD1	TRBV7-4	CASSSRGTGSDEQYF
TRBJ1-1	TRBD1	TRBV25-1	CASSVSNRGGDTEAFF
TRBJ2-7	TRBD1	TRBV6-5	CASSYSVRQGSEQYF
TRBJ1-6	TRBD1	TRBV7-9	CASSGSGGAGGYSPLHF
TRBJ2-7	-	TRBV7-2	CASSFMLYEQYF
TRBJ2-7	-	TRBV20-1	CSARDRISVASEQCF
TRBJ1-5	-	TRBV12-3/TRBV12-4	CASSYSGDPGNQPQHF
TRBJ1-2	-	TRBV7-9	CASSRVERGYTF
TRBJ1-1	-	TRBV12-3/TRBV12-4	CASSPIDGKNTEAFF
TRBJ2-1	-	TRBV19	CASSPGLKNEQFF
TRBJ1-1	-	TRBV2	CASIRQRNTEAFF
TRBJ2-7	-	TRBV11-2	CASRRPGRRGYEQYF